This TCR beta chain was observed in a study of T cell clonality in common variable immunodeficiency. At least ten counts were recorded for this clone. Its antigen is still unknown. From the germline J gene comes the end of the CDR3, since the read stops 3 residues before it. Germline V gene lookup returns CDR1 KGHSH and CDR2 LQKENI. The CDR3 spans 16 residues. V gave up 2 bases and J gave up 5 bases; unmatched junction bases: 7. Study-wide results and caveats: Common variable immunodeficiency TCR beta sequences reportedly had fewer deletions and N-nucleotide insertions. The cause of increased CVID clonality remains unclear without subpopulation sequencing.

Profiled with immunoSEQ multiplex PCR; TCRdb holds only in-frame clones, not every one. The specimen has over 15,000 clones, none found just once. The sequence derives from a human donor with common variable immunodeficiency. Sample: peripheral blood mononuclear cells. V is TRBV18 and J is TRBJ2-5; 11 bases align to TRBD2. The sequenced CDR3 bases are TGTGCCAGCTCACCAGGGACTAGCGGATATCGGGAGACC. Residues: CASSPGTSGYRET. The whole CDR3 protein is CASSPGTSGYRETQYF.